This T cell receptor beta chain was retrieved from a study of T-cell memory formation after mild COVID-19. UMIs and sample barcodes were carried by the TCR alpha and TCR beta cDNA libraries that 5'RACE produced using constant-segment primers. TCRdb re-called the 5' RACE reads through MiXCR, storing one row per CDR3 protein. The table shows 250,000 to 400,000 distinct CDR3 sequences, with 14% occurring only once. This clonotype has only a few counts. Its antigen is undetermined. Findings and caveats of the study: CD4+ contracting clones lay mainly in CM and EM, CD8+ ones in EMRA. In pre-infection memory, a portion of responding clones appeared, which suggested that cross-reactive memory joined.

Germline V gives CDR1 LNHNV, CDR2 YYDKDF (reference sequence). Germline trimming cut 2 bases from V and 4 bases from J; bases unmatched to any gene: 10. This CDR3 spans 17 amino acids. Input material: PBMCs or a T cell subset sorted from them (not recorded which). The receptor comes from a man younger than 30 who had mild COVID-19 (a few samples of this study predate the infection). Cell type and time point are not known. V gene TRBV15 combines with J gene TRBJ2-5; TRBD2 matches at 10 bases. CDR3: CATSRSRLAGSVETQYF. The CDR3 nucleotides read TGTGCCACCAGCAGATCAAGACTAGCGGGTAGCGTAGAGACCCAGTACTTC.